Detailed here is one TCR beta chain. The target antigen is unknown. After removal of 3 bases from V and 4 bases from J, the junction contained 3 bases not matched to a gene. Germline CDR1 SGHTA, CDR2 FQGNSA. This CDR3 comprises 14 residues. The record originates from a study of T cell responses to AZD1222 COVID-19 vaccine. Overall study findings and caveats: Baseline antibody screening turned up just 6 or 7 seropositive AZD1222 recipients.

This table comes from immunoSEQ multiplex PCR, and its TCRdb copy is limited to in-frame clones, with some not included. The sample lists over 50,000 clones, about four fifths occurring once. The TCR sequence derives from an adult who received the AZD1222 COVID-19 vaccine. The rearrangement joins TRBV7-2 to TRBJ1-2; TRBD1 aligns across 9 bases. The sample was peripheral blood, taken 28 days after the second AZD1222 dose. CDR3 in DNA: TGTGCCAGCAGCTTGGAACAGGGGGCCTATGGCTACACCTTC. Its protein product is CASSLEQGAYGYTF.